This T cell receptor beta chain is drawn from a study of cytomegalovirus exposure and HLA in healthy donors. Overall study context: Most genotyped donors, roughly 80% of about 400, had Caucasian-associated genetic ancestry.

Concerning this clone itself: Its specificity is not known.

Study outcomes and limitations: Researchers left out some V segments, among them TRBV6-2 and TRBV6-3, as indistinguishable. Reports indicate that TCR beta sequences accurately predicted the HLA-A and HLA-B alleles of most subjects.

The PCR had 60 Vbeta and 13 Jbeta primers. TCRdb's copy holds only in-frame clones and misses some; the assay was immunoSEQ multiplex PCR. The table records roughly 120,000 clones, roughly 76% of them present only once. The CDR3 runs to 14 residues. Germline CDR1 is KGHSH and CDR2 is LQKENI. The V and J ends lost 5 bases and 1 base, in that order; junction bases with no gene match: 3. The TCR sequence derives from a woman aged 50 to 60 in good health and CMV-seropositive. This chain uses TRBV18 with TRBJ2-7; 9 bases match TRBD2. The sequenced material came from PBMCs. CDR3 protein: CASSETSGSYEQYF. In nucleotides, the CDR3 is TGTGCCAGCTCAGAGACTAGCGGATCCTACGAGCAGTACTTC.